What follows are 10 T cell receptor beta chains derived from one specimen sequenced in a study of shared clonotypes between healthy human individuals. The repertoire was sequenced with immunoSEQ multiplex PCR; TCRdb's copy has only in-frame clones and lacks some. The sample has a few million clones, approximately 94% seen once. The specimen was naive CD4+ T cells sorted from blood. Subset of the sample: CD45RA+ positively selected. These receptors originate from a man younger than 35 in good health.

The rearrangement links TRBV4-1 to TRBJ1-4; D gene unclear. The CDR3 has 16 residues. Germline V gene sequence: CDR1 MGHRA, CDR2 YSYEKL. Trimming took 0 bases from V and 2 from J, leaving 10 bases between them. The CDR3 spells CASSQDRSGTNEKLFF. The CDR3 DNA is TGCGCCAGCAGCCAAGACAGATCGGGGACTAATGAAAAACTGTTTTTT.

The CDR3 spells CASSQGLAGYTQYF. In nucleotides, the CDR3 is TGTGCCAGCAGCCAGGGACTAGCGGGCTATACGCAGTATTTT. The chain links TRBV7-3 to TRBJ2-3, with 12 bases aligning to TRBD2. Trimming at V came to 5 bases and at J to 7 bases, leaving 4 bases not matched to a gene. This CDR3 is built from 14 residues. Germline loops: CDR1 SGHTA, CDR2 FQGTGA.

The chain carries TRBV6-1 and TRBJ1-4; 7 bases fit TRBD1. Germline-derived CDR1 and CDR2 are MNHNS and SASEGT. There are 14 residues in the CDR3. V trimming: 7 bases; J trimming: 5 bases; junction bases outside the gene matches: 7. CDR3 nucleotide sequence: TGTGCCAGCACCATCGTACAGGGGAATGAAAAACTGTTTTTT. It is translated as CASTIVQGNEKLFF.

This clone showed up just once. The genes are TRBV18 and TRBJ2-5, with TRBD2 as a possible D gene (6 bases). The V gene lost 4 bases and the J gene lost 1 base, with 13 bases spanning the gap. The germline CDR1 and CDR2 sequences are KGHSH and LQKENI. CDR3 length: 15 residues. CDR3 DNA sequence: TGTGCCAGCTCACGACTAGTTAACCCCCAAGAGACCCAGTACTTC. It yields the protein CASSRLVNPQETQYF.

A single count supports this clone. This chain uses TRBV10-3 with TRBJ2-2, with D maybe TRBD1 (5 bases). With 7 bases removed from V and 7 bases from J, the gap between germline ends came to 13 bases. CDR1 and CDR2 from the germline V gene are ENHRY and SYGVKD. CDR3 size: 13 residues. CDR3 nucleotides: TGTGCCATCAAAGCAGGGATAGGCGGGGAGCTGTTTTTT. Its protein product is CAIKAGIGGELFF.

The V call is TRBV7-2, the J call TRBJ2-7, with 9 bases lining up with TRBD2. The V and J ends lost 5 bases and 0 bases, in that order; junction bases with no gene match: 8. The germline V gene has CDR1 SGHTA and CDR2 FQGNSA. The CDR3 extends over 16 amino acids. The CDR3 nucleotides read TGTGCCAGCAGCCCCCGACTAGCGGAGGGCTCCTACGAGCAGTACTTC. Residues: CASSPRLAEGSYEQYF.

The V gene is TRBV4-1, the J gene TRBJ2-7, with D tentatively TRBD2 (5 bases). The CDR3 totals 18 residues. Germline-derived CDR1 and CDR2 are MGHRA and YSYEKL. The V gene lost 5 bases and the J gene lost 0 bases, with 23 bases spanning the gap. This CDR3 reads CASSGKPPRIASSYEQYF. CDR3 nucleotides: TGCGCCAGCAGCGGTAAACCCCCAAGGATAGCGTCCTCCTACGAGCAGTACTTC.

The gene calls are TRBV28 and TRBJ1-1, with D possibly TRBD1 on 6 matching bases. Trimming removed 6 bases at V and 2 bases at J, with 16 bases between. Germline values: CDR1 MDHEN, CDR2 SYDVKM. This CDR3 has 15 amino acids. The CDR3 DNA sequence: TGTGCCAGCAGACCTTACAGGGATTCCAACACTGAAGCTTTCTTT. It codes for CASRPYRDSNTEAFF.

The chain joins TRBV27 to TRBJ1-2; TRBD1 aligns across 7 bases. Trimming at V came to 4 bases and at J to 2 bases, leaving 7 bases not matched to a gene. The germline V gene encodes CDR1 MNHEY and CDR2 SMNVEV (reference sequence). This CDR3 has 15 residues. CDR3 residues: CASSYQQGTNYGYTF. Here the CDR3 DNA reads TGTGCCAGCAGTTACCAACAGGGGACGAACTATGGCTACACCTTC.

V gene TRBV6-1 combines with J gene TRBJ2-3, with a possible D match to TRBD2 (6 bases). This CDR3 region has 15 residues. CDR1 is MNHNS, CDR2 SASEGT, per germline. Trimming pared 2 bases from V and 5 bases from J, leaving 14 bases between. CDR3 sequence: CASSEWRGPLDTQYF. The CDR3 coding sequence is TGTGCCAGCAGTGAATGGCGGGGACCTTTAGATACGCAGTATTTT.